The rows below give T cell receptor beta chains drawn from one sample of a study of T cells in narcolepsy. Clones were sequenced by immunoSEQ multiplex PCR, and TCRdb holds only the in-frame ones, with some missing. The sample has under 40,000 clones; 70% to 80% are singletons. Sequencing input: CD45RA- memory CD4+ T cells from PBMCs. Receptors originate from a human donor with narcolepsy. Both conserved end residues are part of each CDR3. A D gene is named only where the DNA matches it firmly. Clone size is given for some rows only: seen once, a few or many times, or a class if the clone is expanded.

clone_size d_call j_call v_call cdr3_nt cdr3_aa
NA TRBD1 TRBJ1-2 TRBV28 TGTGCCAGCCTCAGGGACAGGGTTGGTGGCTACACCTTC CASLRDRVGGYTF
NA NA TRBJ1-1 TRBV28 TGTGCCAGCAGTCAGCAAACAGGGAACACTGAAGCTTTCTTT CASSQQTGNTEAFF
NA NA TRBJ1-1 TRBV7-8 TGTGCCAGCAGCCTACTGACCACAGGGAGTGAAGCTTTCTTT CASSLLTTGSEAFF
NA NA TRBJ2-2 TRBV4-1 TGCGCCAGCAGCCAAGTACTCTGGTCGCGGAGTACGAACACCGGGGAGCTGTTTTTT CASSQVLWSRSTNTGELFF
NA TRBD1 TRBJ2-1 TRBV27 TGTGCCAGCAGTCCCGGACAGGATCCTTGGGGTGAGCAGTTCTTC CASSPGQDPWGEQFF
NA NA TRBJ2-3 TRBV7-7 TGTGCTAGCAGCTTAGACGGGTCGCAGCTAGATACGCAGTATTTT CASSLDGSQLDTQYF
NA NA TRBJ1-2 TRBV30 TGTGCCTGGGACCATATGGGGCGAGGCGGCTACACCTTC CAWDHMGRGGYTF
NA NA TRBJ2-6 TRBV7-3 TGTGCCAGCAGCTTACTCCCTGGGGCCAACGTCCTGACTTTC CASSLLPGANVLTF
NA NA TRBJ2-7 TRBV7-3 TGTGCCAGCAGCCCCTCGGACACCTACGAGCAGTACTTC CASSPSDTYEQYF
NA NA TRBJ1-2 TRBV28 TGTGCCAGCAGTTTAAGTGTCAGGGCAGCTGGCTACACCTTC CASSLSVRAAGYTF
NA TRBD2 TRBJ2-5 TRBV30 TGTGCCTGGAGTGGACTAGCGGGAGGGGAGACCCAGTACTTC CAWSGLAGGETQYF
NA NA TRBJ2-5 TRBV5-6 TGTGCCAGCAGCTCCGGTAATGTGGAGACCCAGTACTTC CASSSGNVETQYF
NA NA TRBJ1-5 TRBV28 TGTGCCAGCAGTTTGAAGGATCAGCCCCAGCATTTT CASSLKDQPQHF
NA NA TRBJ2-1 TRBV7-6 TGTGCCAGCAGCTTAGGAGGGGTCGGGAACAATGAGCAGTTCTTC CASSLGGVGNNEQFF
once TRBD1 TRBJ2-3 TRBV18 TGTGCCAGCTATACCGGGACAGGGGTAAGTTGGTATTTT CASYTGTGVSWYF
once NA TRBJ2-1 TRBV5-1 TGCGCCAGCAGCTTGAGCAATGAGCAGTTCTTC CASSLSNEQFF
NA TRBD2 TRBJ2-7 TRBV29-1 TGCAGCGTGGCCGGGACTAGCGGGAGCTACGAGCAGTACTTC CSVAGTSGSYEQYF
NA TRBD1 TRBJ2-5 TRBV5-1 TGCGCCAGCAGCTCCACAGGGGGGAGAGAGACCCAGTACTTC CASSSTGGRETQYF
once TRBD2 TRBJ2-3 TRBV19 TGTGCCAGTAGTACGACTAGCGGGGGTTACACAGATACGCAGTATTTT CASSTTSGGYTDTQYF
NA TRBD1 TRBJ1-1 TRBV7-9 TGTGCCAGCAGCCAAACAGGGGCATATGAAGCTTTCTTT CASSQTGAYEAFF
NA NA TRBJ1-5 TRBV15 TGTGCCACCAAGGAGGGGGTCAATCAGCCCCAGCATTTT CATKEGVNQPQHF
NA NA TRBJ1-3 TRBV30 TGTGCCTGGAGGGGGACTCGGGACACCATATATTTT CAWRGTRDTIYF